This T cell receptor beta chain comes out of a study of a mutant IDH1 vaccine in newly diagnosed glioma. Across the study: Treated patients comprised around 60% males and about 40% females, mean age 40.4 years. Patients had received radiotherapy, temozolomide, or both previously, most receiving both. V12 took place at week 35, and V13 at week 47.

Documented time point: week 35, safety follow-up. Doses of 300 ug of mutant IDH1 20-mer peptide were given with topical imiquimod. The CDR3 runs to 18 residues. V shed 0 bases and J shed 6 bases, with 23 bases lying between them. A remark on this clone: Its antigen is as yet unknown.

Profiling relied on immunoSEQ multiplex PCR, and the TCRdb table lists in-frame clones only, not all of them. The sample lists roughly 52,000 clones; about three quarters were seen once. The source material was PBMCs, sampled from a glioma patient whose treatment included an IDH1 peptide vaccine. V gene TRBV5-3 combines with J gene TRBJ2-3; D call uncertain. TRBV5-3 is identified as an open reading frame with a role that is uncertain. This sequence was found in a man between 40 and 49 years old with glioma. The CDR3 sequence: CARSLGVRVRIRWDTQYF. The CDR3 nucleotides read TGTGCCAGAAGCTTGGGGGTAAGGGTACGTATACGGTGGGATACGCAGTATTTT.